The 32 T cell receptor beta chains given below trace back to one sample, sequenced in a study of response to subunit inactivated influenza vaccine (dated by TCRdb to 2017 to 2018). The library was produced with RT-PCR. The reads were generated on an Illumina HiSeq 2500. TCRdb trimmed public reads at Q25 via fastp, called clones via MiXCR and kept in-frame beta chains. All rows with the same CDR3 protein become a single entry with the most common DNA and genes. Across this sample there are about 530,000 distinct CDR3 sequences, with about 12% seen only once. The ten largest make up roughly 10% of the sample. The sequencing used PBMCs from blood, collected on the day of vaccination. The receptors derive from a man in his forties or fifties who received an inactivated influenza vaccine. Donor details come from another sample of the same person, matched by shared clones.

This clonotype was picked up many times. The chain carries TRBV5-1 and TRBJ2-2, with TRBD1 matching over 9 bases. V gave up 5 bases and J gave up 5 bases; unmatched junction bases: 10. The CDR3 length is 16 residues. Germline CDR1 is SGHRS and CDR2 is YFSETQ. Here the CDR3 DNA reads TGCGCCAGCAGAGCAGATACAGGGGGCCGGACCGGGGAGCTGTTTTTT. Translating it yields CASRADTGGRTGELFF.

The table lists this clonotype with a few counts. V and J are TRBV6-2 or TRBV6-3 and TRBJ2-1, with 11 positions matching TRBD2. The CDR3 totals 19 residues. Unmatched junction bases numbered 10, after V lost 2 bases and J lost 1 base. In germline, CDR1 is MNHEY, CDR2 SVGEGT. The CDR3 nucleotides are TGTGCCAGCAGTTACGGGGGGACTAGCGGCCAACGTTCCTACAATGAGCAGTTCTTC. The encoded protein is CASSYGGTSGQRSYNEQFF.

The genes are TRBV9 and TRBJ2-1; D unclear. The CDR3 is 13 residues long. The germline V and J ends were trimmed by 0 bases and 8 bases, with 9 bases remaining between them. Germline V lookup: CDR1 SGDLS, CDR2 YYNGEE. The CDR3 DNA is TGTGCCAGCAGCGTAGAGCAGCGATATGAGCAGTTCTTC. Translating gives CASSVEQRYEQFF.

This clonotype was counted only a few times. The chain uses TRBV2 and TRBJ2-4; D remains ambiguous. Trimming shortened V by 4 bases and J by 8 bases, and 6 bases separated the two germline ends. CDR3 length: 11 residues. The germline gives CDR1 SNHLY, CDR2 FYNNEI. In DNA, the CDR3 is TGTGCCAGCAGTGGGCAGCACATTCAGTACTTC. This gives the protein CASSGQHIQYF.

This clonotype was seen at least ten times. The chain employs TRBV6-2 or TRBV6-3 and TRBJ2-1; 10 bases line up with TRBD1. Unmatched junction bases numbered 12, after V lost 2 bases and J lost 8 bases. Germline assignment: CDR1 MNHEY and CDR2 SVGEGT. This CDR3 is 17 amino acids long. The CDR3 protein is CASSYPPGTGAVDEQFF. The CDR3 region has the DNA TGTGCCAGCAGTTACCCCCCCGGGACAGGGGCGGTAGATGAGCAGTTCTTC.

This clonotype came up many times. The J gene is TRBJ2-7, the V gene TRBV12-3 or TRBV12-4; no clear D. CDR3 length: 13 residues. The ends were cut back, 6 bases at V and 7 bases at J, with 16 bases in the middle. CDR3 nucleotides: TGTGCCAGCAGCCTACGGACGGATTTAGAGCAGTACTTC. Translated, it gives CASSLRTDLEQYF.

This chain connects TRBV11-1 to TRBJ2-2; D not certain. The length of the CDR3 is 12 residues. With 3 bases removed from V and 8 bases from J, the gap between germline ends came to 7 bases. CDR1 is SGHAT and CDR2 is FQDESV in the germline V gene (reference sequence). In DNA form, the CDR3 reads TGTGCCAGCAGCTTGCCCTTGGGGGAGCTGTTTTTT. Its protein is CASSLPLGELFF.

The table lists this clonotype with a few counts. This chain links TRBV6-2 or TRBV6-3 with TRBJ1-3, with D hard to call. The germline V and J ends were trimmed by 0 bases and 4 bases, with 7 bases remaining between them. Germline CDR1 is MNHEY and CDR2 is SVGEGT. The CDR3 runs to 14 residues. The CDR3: CASSYSTGGNTIYF. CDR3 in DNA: TGTGCCAGCAGTTACTCTACTGGAGGAAACACCATATATTTT.

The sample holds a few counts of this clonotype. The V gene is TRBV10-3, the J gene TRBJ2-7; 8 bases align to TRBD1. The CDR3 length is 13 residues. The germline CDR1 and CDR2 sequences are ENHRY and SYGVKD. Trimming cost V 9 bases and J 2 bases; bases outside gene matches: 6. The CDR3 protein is CAIATQGAYEQYF. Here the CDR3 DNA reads TGTGCCATAGCGACACAGGGGGCCTACGAGCAGTACTTC.

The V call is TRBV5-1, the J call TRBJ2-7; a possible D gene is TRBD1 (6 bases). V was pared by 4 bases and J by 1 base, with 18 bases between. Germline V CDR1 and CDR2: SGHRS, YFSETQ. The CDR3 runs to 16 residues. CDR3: CASSGAGTPSSYEQYF. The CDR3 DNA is TGCGCCAGCAGCGGGGCCGGGACACCAAGTTCCTACGAGCAGTACTTC. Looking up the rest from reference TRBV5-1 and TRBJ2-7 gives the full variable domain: KAGVTQTPRYLIKTRGQQVTLSCSPISGHRSVSWYQQTPGQGLQFLFEYFSETQRNKGNFPGRFSGRQFSNSRSEMNVSTLELGDSALYLCASSGAGTPSSYEQYFGPGTRLTVT.

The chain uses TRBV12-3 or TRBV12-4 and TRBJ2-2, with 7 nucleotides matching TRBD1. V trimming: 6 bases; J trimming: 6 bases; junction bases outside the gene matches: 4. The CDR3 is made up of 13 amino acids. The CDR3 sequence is CASRRQGAGELFF. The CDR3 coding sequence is TGTGCCAGCAGAAGACAGGGCGCCGGGGAGCTGTTTTTT.

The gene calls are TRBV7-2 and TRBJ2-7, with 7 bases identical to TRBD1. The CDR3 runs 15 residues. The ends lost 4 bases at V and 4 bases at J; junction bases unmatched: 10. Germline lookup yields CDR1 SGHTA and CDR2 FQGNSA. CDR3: CASSSFARGSYEQYF. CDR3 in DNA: TGTGCCAGCAGCTCTTTTGCCAGGGGGTCGTACGAGCAGTACTTC.

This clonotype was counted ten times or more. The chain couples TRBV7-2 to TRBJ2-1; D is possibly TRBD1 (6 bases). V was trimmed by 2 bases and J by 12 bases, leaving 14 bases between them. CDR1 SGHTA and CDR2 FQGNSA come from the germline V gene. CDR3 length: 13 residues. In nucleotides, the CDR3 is TGTGCCAGCAGCTTACGGTCGACAGGACCGCAGTTCTTC. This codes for CASSLRSTGPQFF.

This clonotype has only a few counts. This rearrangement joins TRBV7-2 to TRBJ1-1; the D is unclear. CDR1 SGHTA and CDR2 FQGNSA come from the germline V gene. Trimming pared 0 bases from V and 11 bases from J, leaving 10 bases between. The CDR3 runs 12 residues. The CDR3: CASSLAGTLAFF. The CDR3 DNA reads TGTGCCAGCAGCTTAGCGGGCACATTGGCTTTCTTT.

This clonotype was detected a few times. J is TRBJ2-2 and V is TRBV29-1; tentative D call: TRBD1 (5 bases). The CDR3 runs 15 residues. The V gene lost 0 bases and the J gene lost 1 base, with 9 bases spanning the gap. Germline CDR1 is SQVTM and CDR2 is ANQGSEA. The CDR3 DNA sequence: TGCAGCGTTGAAGATTTTACAGGGAACACCGGGGAGCTGTTTTTT. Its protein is CSVEDFTGNTGELFF.

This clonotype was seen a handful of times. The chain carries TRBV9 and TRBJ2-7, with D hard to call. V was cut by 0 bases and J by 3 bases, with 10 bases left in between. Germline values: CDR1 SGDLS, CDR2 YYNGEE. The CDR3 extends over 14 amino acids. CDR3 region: CASSVDGRDYEQYF. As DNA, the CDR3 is TGTGCCAGCAGCGTAGACGGCAGAGACTACGAGCAGTACTTC.

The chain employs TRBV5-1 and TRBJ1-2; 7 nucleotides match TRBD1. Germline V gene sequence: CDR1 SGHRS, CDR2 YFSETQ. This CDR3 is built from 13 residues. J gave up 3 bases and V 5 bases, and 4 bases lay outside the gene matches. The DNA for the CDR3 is TGCGCCAGCAGATATGGGACAGACTATGGCTACACCTTC. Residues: CASRYGTDYGYTF.

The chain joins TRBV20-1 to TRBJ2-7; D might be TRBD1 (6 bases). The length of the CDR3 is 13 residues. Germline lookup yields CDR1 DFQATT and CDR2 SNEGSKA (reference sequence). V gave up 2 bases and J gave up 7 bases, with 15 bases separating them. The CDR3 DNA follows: TGCAGTGCTAGACGTCCGGCTACAGGGGAGCAGTACTTC. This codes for CSARRPATGEQYF.

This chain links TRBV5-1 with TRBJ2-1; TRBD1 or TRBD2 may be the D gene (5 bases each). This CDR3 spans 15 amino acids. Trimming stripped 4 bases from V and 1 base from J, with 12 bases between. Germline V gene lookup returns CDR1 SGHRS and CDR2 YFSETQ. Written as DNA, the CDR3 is TGCGCCAGCAGCCTTCGACAGCGGTCCTACAATGAGCAGTTCTTC. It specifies CASSLRQRSYNEQFF. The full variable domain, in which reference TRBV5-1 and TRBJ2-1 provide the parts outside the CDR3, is KAGVTQTPRYLIKTRGQQVTLSCSPISGHRSVSWYQQTPGQGLQFLFEYFSETQRNKGNFPGRFSGRQFSNSRSEMNVSTLELGDSALYLCASSLRQRSYNEQFFGPGTRLTVL.

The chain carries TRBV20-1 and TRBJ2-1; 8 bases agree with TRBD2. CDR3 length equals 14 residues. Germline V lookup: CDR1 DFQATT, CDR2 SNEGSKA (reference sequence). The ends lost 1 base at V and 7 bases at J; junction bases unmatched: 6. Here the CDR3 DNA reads TGCAGTGCTAGAGTCGGGGGGGCCAGGAATGAGCAGTTCTTC. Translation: CSARVGGARNEQFF.

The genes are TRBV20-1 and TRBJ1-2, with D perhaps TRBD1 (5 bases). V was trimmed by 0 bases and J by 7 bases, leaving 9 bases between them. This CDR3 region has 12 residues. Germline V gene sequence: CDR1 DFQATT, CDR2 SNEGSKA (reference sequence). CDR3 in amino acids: CSARDRGLGYTF. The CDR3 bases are TGCAGTGCTAGAGATCGGGGCCTTGGCTACACCTTC.

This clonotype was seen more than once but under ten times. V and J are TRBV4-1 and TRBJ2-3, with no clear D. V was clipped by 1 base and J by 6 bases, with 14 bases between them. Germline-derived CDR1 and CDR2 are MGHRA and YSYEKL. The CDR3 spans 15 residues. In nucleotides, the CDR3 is TGCGCCAGCAGCCAAGTCCTCGCGATGCCCGATACGCAGTATTTT. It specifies CASSQVLAMPDTQYF.

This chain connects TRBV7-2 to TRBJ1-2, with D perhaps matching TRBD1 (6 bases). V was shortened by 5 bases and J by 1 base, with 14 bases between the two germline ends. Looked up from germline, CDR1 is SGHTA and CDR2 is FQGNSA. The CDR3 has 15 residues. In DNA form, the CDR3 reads TGTGCCAGCAGCAGGACAGCCCTAGTTAACTATGGCTACACCTTC. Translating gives CASSRTALVNYGYTF.

The chain's CDR3 is CATSDFSGLNEQFF. Written as DNA, the CDR3 is TGTGCCACCAGTGATTTTTCAGGCCTCAATGAGCAGTTCTTC. V usage is TRBV24-1 and J usage is TRBJ2-1, with D hard to call. The CDR3 loop spans 14 amino acids. The germline V gene has CDR1 KGHDR and CDR2 SFDVKD. Trimming left V 1 base short and J 6 bases short, with 9 bases between.

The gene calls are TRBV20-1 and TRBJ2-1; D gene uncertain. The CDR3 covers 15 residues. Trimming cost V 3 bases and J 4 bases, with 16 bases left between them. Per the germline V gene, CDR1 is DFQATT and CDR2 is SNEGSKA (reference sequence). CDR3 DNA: TGCAGTGCTAGTCCGATCCAGCGACAATACAATGAGCAGTTCTTC. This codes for CSASPIQRQYNEQFF.

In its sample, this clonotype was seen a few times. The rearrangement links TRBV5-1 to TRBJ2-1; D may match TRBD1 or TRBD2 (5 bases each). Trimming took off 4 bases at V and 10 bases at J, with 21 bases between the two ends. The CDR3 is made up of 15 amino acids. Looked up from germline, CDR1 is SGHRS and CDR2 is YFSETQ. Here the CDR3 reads CASSRSPTRGSEQFF. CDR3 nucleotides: TGCGCCAGCAGCAGGTCGCCCACTAGGGGTAGCGAGCAGTTCTTC. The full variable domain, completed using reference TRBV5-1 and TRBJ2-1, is KAGVTQTPRYLIKTRGQQVTLSCSPISGHRSVSWYQQTPGQGLQFLFEYFSETQRNKGNFPGRFSGRQFSNSRSEMNVSTLELGDSALYLCASSRSPTRGSEQFFGPGTRLTVL.

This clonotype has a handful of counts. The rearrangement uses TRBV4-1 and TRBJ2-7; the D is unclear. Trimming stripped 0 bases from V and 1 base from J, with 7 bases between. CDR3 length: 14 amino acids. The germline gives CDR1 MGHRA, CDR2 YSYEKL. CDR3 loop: CASSQEGRSYEQYF. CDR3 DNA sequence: TGCGCCAGCAGCCAAGAGGGCAGGTCCTACGAGCAGTACTTC.

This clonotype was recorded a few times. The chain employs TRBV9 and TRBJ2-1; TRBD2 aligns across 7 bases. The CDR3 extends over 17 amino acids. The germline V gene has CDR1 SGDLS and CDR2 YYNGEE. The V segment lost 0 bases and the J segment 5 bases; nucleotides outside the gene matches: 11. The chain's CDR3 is CASSVGIWGGRDNEQFF. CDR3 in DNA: TGTGCCAGCAGCGTAGGCATTTGGGGGGGACGAGACAATGAGCAGTTCTTC.

CDR3 amino acids: CASSGDRGVNGYTF. Here the CDR3 DNA reads TGTGCCAGCAGCGGGGACAGGGGAGTCAATGGCTACACCTTC. The rearrangement uses TRBV5-6 and TRBJ1-2; 10 bases match TRBD1. The ends lost 4 bases at V and 6 bases at J; junction bases unmatched: 6. Germline lookup yields CDR1 SGHDT and CDR2 YYEEEE. The CDR3 length is 14 residues.

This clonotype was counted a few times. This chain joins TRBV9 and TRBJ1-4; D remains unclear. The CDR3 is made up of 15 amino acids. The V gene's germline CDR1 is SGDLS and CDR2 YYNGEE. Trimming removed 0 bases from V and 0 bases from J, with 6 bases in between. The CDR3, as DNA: TGTGCCAGCAGCGTAGCGGGTTCAACTAATGAAAAACTGTTTTTT. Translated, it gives CASSVAGSTNEKLFF.

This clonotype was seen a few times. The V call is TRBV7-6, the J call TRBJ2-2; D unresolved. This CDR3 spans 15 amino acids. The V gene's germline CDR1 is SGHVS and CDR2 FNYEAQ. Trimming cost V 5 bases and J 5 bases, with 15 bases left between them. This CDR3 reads CASSLSPVVTGELFF. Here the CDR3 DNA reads TGTGCCAGCAGCCTCTCACCAGTCGTAACCGGGGAGCTGTTTTTT.

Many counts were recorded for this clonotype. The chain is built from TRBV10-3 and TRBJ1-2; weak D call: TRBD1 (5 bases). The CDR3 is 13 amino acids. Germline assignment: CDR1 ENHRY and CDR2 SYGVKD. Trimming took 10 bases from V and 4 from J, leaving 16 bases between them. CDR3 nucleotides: TGTGCCAGCTCATGGGACCCCCTCTATGGCTACACCTTC. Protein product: CASSWDPLYGYTF.